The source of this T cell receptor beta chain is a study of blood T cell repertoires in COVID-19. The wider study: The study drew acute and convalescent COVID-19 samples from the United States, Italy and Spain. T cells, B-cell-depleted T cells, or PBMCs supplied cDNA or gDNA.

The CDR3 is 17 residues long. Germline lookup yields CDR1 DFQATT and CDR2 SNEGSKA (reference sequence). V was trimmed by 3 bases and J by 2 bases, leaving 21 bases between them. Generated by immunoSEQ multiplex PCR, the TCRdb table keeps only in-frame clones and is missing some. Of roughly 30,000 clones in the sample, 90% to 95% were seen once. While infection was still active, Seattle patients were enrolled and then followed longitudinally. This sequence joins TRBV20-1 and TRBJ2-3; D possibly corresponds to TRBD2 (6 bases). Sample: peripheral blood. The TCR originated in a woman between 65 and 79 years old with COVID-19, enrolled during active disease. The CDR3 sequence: CSASVGGLWENTDTQYF. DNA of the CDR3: TGCAGTGCTAGTGTGGGAGGCCTATGGGAGAACACAGATACGCAGTATTTT.